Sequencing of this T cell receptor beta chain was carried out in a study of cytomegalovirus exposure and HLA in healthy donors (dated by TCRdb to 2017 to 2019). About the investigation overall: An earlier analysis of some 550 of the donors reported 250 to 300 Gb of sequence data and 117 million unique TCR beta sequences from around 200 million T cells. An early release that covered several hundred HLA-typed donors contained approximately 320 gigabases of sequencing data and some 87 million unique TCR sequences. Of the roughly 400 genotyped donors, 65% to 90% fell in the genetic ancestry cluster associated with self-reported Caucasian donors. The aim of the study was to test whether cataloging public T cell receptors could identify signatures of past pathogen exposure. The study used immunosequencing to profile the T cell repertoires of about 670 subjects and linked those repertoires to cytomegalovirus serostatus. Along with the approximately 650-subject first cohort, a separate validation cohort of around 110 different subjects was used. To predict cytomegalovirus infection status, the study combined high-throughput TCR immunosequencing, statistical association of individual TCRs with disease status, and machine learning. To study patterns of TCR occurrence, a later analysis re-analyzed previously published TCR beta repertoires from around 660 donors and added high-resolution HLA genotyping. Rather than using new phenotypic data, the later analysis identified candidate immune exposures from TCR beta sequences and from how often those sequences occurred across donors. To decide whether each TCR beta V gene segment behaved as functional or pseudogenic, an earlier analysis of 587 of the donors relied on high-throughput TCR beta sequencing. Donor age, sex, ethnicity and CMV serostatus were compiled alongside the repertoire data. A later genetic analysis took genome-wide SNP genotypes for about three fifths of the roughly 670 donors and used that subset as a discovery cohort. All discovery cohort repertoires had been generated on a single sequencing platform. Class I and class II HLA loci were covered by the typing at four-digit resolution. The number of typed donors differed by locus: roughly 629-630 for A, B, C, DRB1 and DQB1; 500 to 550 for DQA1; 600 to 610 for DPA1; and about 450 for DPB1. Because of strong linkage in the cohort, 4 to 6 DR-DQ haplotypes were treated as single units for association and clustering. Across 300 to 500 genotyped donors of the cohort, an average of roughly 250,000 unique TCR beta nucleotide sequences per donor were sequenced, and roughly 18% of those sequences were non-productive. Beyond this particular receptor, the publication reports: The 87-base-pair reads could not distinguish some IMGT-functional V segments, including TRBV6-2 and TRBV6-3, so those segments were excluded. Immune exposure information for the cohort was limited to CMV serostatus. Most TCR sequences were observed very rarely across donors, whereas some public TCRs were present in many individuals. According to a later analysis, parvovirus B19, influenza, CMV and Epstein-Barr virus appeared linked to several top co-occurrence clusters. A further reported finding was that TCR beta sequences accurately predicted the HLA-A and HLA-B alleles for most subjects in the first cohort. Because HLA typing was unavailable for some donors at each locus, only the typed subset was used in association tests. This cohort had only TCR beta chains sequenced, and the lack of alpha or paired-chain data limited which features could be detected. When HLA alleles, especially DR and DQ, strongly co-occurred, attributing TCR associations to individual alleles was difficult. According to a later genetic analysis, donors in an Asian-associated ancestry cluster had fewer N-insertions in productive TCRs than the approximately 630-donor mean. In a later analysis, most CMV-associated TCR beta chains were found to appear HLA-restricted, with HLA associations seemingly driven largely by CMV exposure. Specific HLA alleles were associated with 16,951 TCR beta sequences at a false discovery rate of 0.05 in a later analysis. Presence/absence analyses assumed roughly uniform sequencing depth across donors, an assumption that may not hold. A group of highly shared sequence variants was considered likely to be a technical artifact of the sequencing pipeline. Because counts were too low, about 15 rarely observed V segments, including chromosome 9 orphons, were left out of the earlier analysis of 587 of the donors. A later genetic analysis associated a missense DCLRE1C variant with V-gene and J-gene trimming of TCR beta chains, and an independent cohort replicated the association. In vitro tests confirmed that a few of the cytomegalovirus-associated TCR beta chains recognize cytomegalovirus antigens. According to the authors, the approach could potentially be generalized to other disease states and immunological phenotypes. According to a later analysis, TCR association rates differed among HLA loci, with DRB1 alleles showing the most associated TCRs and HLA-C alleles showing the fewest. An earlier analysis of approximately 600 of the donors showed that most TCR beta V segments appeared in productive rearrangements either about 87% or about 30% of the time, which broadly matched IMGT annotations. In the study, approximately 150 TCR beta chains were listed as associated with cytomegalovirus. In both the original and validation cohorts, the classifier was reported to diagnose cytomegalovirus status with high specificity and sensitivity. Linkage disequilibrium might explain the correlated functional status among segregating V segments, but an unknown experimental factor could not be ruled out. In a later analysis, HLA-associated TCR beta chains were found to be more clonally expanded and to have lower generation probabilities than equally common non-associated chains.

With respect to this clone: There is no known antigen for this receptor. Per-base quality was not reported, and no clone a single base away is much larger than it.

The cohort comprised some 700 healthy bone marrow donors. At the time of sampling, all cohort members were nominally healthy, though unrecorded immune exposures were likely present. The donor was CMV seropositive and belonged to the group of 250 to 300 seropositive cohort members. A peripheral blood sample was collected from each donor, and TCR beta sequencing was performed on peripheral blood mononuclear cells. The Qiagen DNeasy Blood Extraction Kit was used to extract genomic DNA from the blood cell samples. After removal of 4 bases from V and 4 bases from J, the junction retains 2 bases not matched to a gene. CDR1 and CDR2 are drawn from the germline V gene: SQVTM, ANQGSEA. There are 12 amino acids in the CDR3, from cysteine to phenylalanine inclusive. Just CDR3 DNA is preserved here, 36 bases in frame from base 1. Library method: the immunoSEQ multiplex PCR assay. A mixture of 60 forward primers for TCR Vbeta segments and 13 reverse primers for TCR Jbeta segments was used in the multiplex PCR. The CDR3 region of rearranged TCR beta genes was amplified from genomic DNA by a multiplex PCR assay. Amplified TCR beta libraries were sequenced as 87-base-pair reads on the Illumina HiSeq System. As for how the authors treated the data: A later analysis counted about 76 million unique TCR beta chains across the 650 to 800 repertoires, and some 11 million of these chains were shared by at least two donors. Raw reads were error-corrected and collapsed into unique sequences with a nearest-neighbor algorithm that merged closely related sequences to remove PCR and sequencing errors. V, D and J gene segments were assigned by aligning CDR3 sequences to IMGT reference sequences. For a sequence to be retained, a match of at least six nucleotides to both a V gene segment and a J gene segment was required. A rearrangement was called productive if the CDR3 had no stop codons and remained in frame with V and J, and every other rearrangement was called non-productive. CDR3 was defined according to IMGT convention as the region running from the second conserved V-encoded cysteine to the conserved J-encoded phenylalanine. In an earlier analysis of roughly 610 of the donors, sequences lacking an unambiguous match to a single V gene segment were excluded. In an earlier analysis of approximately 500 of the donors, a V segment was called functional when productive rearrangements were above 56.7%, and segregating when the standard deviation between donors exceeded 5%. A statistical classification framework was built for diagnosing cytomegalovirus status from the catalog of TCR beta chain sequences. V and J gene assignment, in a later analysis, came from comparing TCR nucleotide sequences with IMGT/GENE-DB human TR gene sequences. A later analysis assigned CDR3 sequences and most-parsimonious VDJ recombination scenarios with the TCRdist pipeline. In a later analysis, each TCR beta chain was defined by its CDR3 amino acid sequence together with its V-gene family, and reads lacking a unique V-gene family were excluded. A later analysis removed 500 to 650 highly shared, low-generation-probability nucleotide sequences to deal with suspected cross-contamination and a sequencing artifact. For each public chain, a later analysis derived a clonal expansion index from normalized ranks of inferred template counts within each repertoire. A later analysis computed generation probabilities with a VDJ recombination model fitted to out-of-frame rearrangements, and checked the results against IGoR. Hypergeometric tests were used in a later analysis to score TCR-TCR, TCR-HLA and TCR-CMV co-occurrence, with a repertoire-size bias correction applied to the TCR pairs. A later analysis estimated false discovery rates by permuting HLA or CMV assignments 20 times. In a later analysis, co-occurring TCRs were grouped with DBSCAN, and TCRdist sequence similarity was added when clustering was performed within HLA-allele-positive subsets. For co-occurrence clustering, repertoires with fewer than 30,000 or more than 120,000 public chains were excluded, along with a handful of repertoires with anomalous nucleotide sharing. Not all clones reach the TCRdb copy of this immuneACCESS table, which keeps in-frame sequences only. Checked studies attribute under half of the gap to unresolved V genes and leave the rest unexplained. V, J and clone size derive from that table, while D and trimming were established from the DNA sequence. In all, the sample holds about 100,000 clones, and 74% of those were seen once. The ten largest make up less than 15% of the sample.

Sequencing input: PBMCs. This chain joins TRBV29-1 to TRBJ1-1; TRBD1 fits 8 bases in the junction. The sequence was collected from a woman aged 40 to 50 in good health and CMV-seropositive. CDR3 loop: CSVVGTGTEAFF. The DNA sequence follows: TGCAGCGTTGTGGGGACAGGCACTGAAGCTTTCTTT.